The sequence of this T cell receptor (beta chain) was determined in a study of CD8 T cells in ankylosing spondylitis. Study conclusions and caveats: Matched ankylosing spondylitis synovial fluid reportedly contained a significantly enriched population of disease-linked clones. Prior work had noted some motif variants in reactive arthritis blood and synovial fluid. Ankylosing spondylitis blood seemed to carry a telltale TCR beta motif made of eight highly homologous variants.

From germline, CDR1 is ENHRY and CDR2 SYGVKD. V lost 4 bases to trimming and J lost 7 bases, with 5 bases between them. The CDR3 consists of 12 residues. One entry per CDR3 protein results from TCRdb running MiXCR on the 5' RACE reads. The sample gives 250,000 to 300,000 distinct CDR3 sequences, 20% of which show up once; less than 9% is in the top ten. About this clonotype: The antigen is not known.

The sequence derives from a male donor with ankylosing spondylitis or in good health (not recorded which). The V and J genes are TRBV10-3 and TRBJ1-6; D not resolved. The sequencing input was blood, either unsorted or a sorted T cell fraction (not recorded which). The CDR3 DNA reads TGTGCCATCAGTGGGCCGAATTCACCCCTCCACTTT. Protein sequence: CAISGPNSPLHF.